Listed here are 31 T cell receptor beta chains from one sample, sequenced in a study of T cell responses to AZD1222 COVID-19 vaccine. Measured with immunoSEQ multiplex PCR; TCRdb has only the in-frame clones, and not every one. The profile covers about 160,000 clones, with roughly 94% appearing a single time and 4% to 5.5% taken by the ten largest. The specimen was peripheral blood, collected 28 days after the second AZD1222 dose. These receptor sequences come from an adult who received the AZD1222 COVID-19 vaccine.

V is TRBV30 and J is TRBJ2-1; a possible D gene is TRBD2 (5 bases). The V gene's germline CDR1 is GTSNPN and CDR2 SVGIG (reference sequence). Trimming removed 3 bases at V and 10 bases at J, with 13 bases between. The CDR3 is made up of 12 amino acids. The chain's CDR3 is CAWSMRDDEQFF. The DNA of the CDR3 is TGTGCCTGGAGCATGAGGGATGACGAGCAGTTCTTC.

The rearrangement uses TRBV7-9 and TRBJ2-7, with unresolved D. Germline V gene sequence: CDR1 SEHNR, CDR2 FQNEAQ (reference sequence). Between the trimmed V and J ends, which lost 1 base and 4 bases, there was a span of 11 bases. The CDR3 consists of 14 residues. This CDR3 is CASSLGAVGYEQYF. The CDR3 region has the DNA TGTGCCAGCAGCTTAGGGGCAGTGGGGTACGAGCAGTACTTC.

Concerning this clone: At one of its ends the junction is not consistent with the germline gene, which may arise from a read error. This rearrangement joins TRBV19 to TRBJ1-1; D gene uncertain. Germline V lookup: CDR1 LNHDA, CDR2 SQIVND (reference sequence). This CDR3 comprises 10 residues. The CDR3 sequence: CASSRAPTRF. CDR3 sequence (DNA): TGTGCCAGTAGTAGGGCCCCCACGCGATTT.

The chain couples TRBV7-2 to TRBJ2-7; no firm D call. The V end was cut by 2 bases, the J end by 7 bases, with 18 bases between. Germline CDR1 SGHTA, CDR2 FQGNSA. This CDR3 has 15 residues. This CDR3 is CASSLTIPPFGEQYF. The CDR3 DNA is TGTGCCAGCAGCTTAACCATACCGCCTTTTGGGGAGCAGTACTTC.

This clone was observed a handful of times. The chain carries TRBV28 and TRBJ2-7, with D unresolved. Germline values: CDR1 MDHEN, CDR2 SYDVKM. Trimming left V 2 bases short and J 5 bases short, with 7 bases between. The CDR3 spans 12 residues. The DNA for the CDR3 is TGTGCCAGCAGTTTAGAGGTCGACGAGCAGTACTTC. Its protein is CASSLEVDEQYF.

On this clone itself: Other DNA sequences in this specimen translate into the identical CDR3. The rearrangement uses TRBV18 and TRBJ2-5; D remains unclear. This CDR3 spans 13 amino acids. The germline CDR1 and CDR2 sequences are KGHSH and LQKENI. The V end was cut by 0 bases, the J end by 2 bases, with 4 bases between. The CDR3 DNA reads TGTGCCAGCTCACCACCGGGACAAGAGACCCAGTACTTC. Protein: CASSPPGQETQYF.

This rearrangement joins TRBV12-3 or TRBV12-4 to TRBJ2-7; D is unclear. The CDR3 is 11 residues long. Trimming pared 2 bases from V and 5 bases from J, leaving 4 bases between. This CDR3 is CASSLSNEQYF. CDR3 nucleotide sequence: TGTGCCAGCAGTTTAAGTAACGAGCAGTACTTC.

This chain joins TRBV6-2 or TRBV6-3 and TRBJ2-3; D is undetermined. Trimming stripped 2 bases from V and 0 bases from J, with 15 bases between. There are 17 residues in the CDR3. The germline gives CDR1 MNHEY, CDR2 SVGEGT. The CDR3 loop reads CASSYPPGPASTDTQYF. CDR3 in DNA: TGTGCCAGCAGTTACCCCCCCGGGCCCGCGAGCACAGATACGCAGTATTTT.

V is TRBV4-3 and J is TRBJ2-5; TRBD2 aligns across 7 bases. The junction had 5 bases not matched to a gene; V was cut back by 1 base and J by 3 bases. From germline, CDR1 is LGHNA and CDR2 YSLEER. This CDR3 spans 15 amino acids. CDR3 coding DNA: TGCGCCAGCAGCCAAGGAGCGGGAAGTGAAGAGACCCAGTACTTC. It specifies CASSQGAGSEETQYF.

The chain is built from TRBV30 and TRBJ2-2, with a tentative D call TRBD1 (6 bases). The CDR3 runs to 12 residues. Germline lookup yields CDR1 GTSNPN and CDR2 SVGIG (reference sequence). V lost 5 bases and J lost 7, with 11 bases in between. CDR3 DNA: TGTGCCTGGGACGGCAGGGGCGGGGAGCTGTTTTTT. This encodes CAWDGRGGELFF.

V and J are TRBV6-2 or TRBV6-3 and TRBJ2-1; 7 nucleotides match TRBD2. V was pared by 2 bases and J by 10 bases, with 2 bases of the junction left unmatched. The length of the CDR3 is 12 residues. Per germline, CDR1 MNHEY and CDR2 SVGEGT. CDR3 protein: CASSYTGREQFF. The CDR3 region has the DNA TGTGCCAGCAGTTACACCGGGAGGGAGCAGTTCTTC.

The chain recombines TRBV28 with TRBJ2-5; the match to TRBD2 covers 11 bases. This CDR3 is built from 16 residues. Germline CDR1 and CDR2: MDHEN and SYDVKM. V lost 7 bases to trimming and J lost 5 bases; unmatched junction nucleotides: 12. The CDR3, as DNA: TGTGCCAGCACTCGAGATCGGGCTAGCGGGAGGGAGACCCAGTACTTC. Its translation is CASTRDRASGRETQYF.

J is TRBJ1-2 and V is TRBV18; D is unclear. Trimming cost V 0 bases and J 6 bases, with 8 bases left between them. CDR3 size: 13 residues. Germline CDR1 is KGHSH and CDR2 is LQKENI. CDR3: CASSPPSPDGYTF. DNA for the CDR3: TGTGCCAGCTCACCACCTTCGCCAGATGGCTACACCTTC.

Written as DNA, the CDR3 is TGTGCTAGTGGTTTGGTACGGACAGGCGCTACGAACACTGAAGCTTTCTTT. This sequence encodes CASGLVRTGATNTEAFF. This chain links TRBV12-5 with TRBJ1-1, with 7 bases identical to TRBD1. The length of the CDR3 is 17 residues. Germline CDR1 LGHNT, CDR2 FRNRAP. V lost 0 bases to trimming and J lost 1 base; unmatched junction nucleotides: 8.

V is TRBV15 and J is TRBJ2-1; 10 bases line up with TRBD1. CDR3 length: 16 amino acids. Germline values: CDR1 LNHNV, CDR2 YYDKDF (reference sequence). J gave up 10 bases and V 3 bases, and 12 bases lay outside the gene matches. The CDR3 sequence: CATSSRQGARLGEQFF. CDR3 sequence (DNA): TGTGCCACCAGCAGCCGACAGGGGGCGCGTCTAGGAGAGCAGTTCTTC.

The V call is TRBV3-1 (or the pseudogene TRBV3-2), the J call TRBJ1-1; D gene ambiguous. The CDR3 runs 13 residues. From germline, CDR1 is LGHDT and CDR2 YNNKEL (reference sequence). The germline V and J ends were trimmed by 5 bases and 1 base, with 8 bases remaining between them. Written as DNA, the CDR3 is TGTGCCAGCAGCACCCGGGCGAACACTGAAGCTTTCTTT. This gives the protein CASSTRANTEAFF.

The chain combines TRBV7-2 with TRBJ2-1; tentative D call: TRBD1 (5 bases). The CDR3 has 15 amino acids. With 1 base removed from V and 4 bases from J, the gap between germline ends came to 11 bases. In germline, CDR1 is SGHTA, CDR2 FQGNSA. DNA of the CDR3: TGTGCCAGCAGCTTAGAGGGGCGAATATACAATGAGCAGTTCTTC. Residues: CASSLEGRIYNEQFF.

The chain uses TRBV19 and TRBJ2-3; D call uncertain. From germline, CDR1 is LNHDA and CDR2 SQIVND (reference sequence). Trimming removed 5 bases at V and 4 bases at J, with 7 bases between. The CDR3 has 12 amino acids. The CDR3 is CASSSYSDTQYF. CDR3 DNA sequence: TGTGCCAGTAGTTCGTACTCAGATACGCAGTATTTT.

This clone has only one observation. This chain links TRBV16 with TRBJ1-1; a possible D gene is TRBD1 (6 bases). Germline V gene data show CDR1 as KGHSY and CDR2 as FQNENV. The CDR3 is made up of 15 amino acids. The V and J ends lost 2 bases and 3 bases respectively, with 13 bases between them. CDR3 bases: TGTGCCAGCAGCCAAATCAGGGCAGGGGACACTGAAGCTTTCTTT. Encoded protein: CASSQIRAGDTEAFF.

This rearrangement joins TRBV5-1 to TRBJ1-1, with TRBD1 matching 8 bases. The V segment lost 3 bases and the J segment 5 bases; nucleotides outside the gene matches: 3. The CDR3 runs 13 residues. CDR1 SGHRS and CDR2 YFSETQ come from the germline V gene. The chain's CDR3 is CASSSGQGTEAFF. DNA for the CDR3: TGCGCCAGCAGCTCCGGACAGGGTACTGAAGCTTTCTTT.

J is TRBJ1-6 and V is TRBV19, with D unclear. V lost 7 bases and J lost 2, with 12 bases in between. The CDR3 has 15 amino acids. CDR1 LNHDA and CDR2 SQIVND come from the germline V gene (reference sequence). The CDR3 nucleotides read TGTGCCAGTAAACGATCGGTGCCCTATAATTCACCCCTCCACTTT. It is translated as CASKRSVPYNSPLHF.

CDR3 protein: CASSLAPGQGGEQYF. Written as DNA, the CDR3 is TGCGCCAGCAGCTTGGCCCCGGGACAGGGAGGGGAGCAGTACTTC. V usage is TRBV5-1 and J usage is TRBJ2-7; TRBD1 aligns across 9 bases. With V trimmed by 0 bases and J by 7 bases, 8 bases remained unmatched. Looked up from germline, CDR1 is SGHRS and CDR2 is YFSETQ. CDR3 length: 15 residues. The full variable domain, in which reference TRBV5-1 and TRBJ2-7 provide the parts outside the CDR3, is KAGVTQTPRYLIKTRGQQVTLSCSPISGHRSVSWYQQTPGQGLQFLFEYFSETQRNKGNFPGRFSGRQFSNSRSEMNVSTLELGDSALYLCASSLAPGQGGEQYFGPGTRLTVT.

The chain carries TRBV7-9 and TRBJ2-2, with 8 positions matching TRBD1. This CDR3 region has 14 residues. CDR1 and CDR2 from the germline V gene are SEHNR and FQNEAQ (reference sequence). With V trimmed by 3 bases and J by 5 bases, 2 bases remained unmatched. CDR3 nucleotides: TGTGCCAGCAGCTTGAGGACAGGGACCGGGGAGCTGTTTTTT. Translating it yields CASSLRTGTGELFF.

This clone appeared once. The chain carries TRBV28 and TRBJ2-7, with unresolved D. The length of the CDR3 is 14 residues. The germline V gene encodes CDR1 MDHEN and CDR2 SYDVKM. Trimming removed 7 bases from V and 1 base from J, with 14 bases in between. The CDR3 region has the DNA TGTGCCAGCACCCGCTCGGTGGGATCCTACGAGCAGTACTTC. As protein: CASTRSVGSYEQYF.

The chain links TRBV9 to TRBJ1-3, with 8 nucleotides matching TRBD1. Germline V gene lookup returns CDR1 SGDLS and CDR2 YYNGEE. This CDR3 is 16 amino acids long. The V segment lost 3 bases and the J segment 0 bases; nucleotides outside the gene matches: 5. The CDR3 sequence: CASSATGAFSGNTIYF. The CDR3, as DNA: TGTGCCAGCAGCGCGACAGGGGCCTTCTCTGGAAACACCATATATTTT.

By its share, this clone is large. The rearrangement links TRBV2 to TRBJ2-1; the D call may be TRBD1 or TRBD2 (5 bases each). CDR1 and CDR2 (germline): SNHLY, FYNNEI. V shed 6 bases and J shed 3 bases, with 9 bases lying between them. The CDR3 loop spans 13 amino acids. The CDR3, as DNA: TGTGCCAGCAGATCGGGGCTCTACAATGAGCAGTTCTTC. It translates to CASRSGLYNEQFF.

This clone was found a few times. The rearrangement uses TRBV29-1 and TRBJ1-1, with no clear D. The V end was cut by 3 bases, the J end by 5 bases, with 10 bases between. This CDR3 is 12 amino acids long. Per germline, CDR1 SQVTM and CDR2 ANQGSEA. CDR3 residues: CSVDKGSTEAFF. The CDR3 DNA sequence: TGCAGCGTTGACAAAGGTTCGACTGAAGCTTTCTTT.

The V gene is TRBV10-3, the J gene TRBJ1-4, with D possibly TRBD1 on 5 matching bases. Trimming cost V 2 bases and J 7 bases, with 17 bases left between them. The length of the CDR3 is 16 residues. The germline gives CDR1 ENHRY, CDR2 SYGVKD. Here the CDR3 reads CAISERVGRDPEKLFF. The CDR3 region has the DNA TGTGCCATCAGTGAGAGGGTCGGCAGGGATCCTGAAAAACTGTTTTTT.

This chain links TRBV5-1 with TRBJ2-7; 9 bases map to TRBD1. CDR1 is SGHRS and CDR2 is YFSETQ in the germline V gene. The V and J ends lost 2 bases and 5 bases, in that order; junction bases with no gene match: 5. The CDR3 spans 14 residues. The CDR3 nucleotides read TGCGCCAGCAGCTTTCAGGGACAGGGTAACGAGCAGTACTTC. Encoded protein: CASSFQGQGNEQYF.

The V gene is TRBV29-1, the J gene TRBJ1-2, with unresolved D. The length of the CDR3 is 12 residues. Trimming took 0 bases from V and 4 from J, leaving 6 bases between them. Germline V gene sequence: CDR1 SQVTM, CDR2 ANQGSEA. The CDR3 loop reads CSVEEGIYGYTF. DNA of the CDR3: TGCAGCGTTGAAGAGGGGATCTATGGCTACACCTTC.

The chain joins TRBV6-9 to TRBJ2-2, with 7 bases lining up with TRBD2. The ends lost 8 bases at V and 3 bases at J; junction bases unmatched: 12. There are 16 residues in the CDR3. CDR1 and CDR2 (germline): MNHGY, SVAAGI. The CDR3 reads CASSEKRGIDTGELFF. The DNA for the CDR3 is TGTGCCAGCTCAGAAAAGCGGGGAATCGACACCGGGGAGCTGTTTTTT.